This T cell receptor beta chain was recovered during a study of Graves' ophthalmopathy and Graves' hyperthyroidism. The CDR3 covers 12 residues. Trimming removed 4 bases from V and 8 bases from J, with 11 bases in between. CDR3 regions of TCR beta were amplified from RNA transcripts. HTBI primers were used in a first-round RT-PCR, which preceded a second-round multiplex PCR. TCRdb re-called the multiplex PCR reads with MiXCR, one entry per CDR3 protein. Of roughly 610,000 distinct CDR3 sequences listed, approximately 22% are singletons. Whole-study results and caveats: A majority of expanded thyroid clonotypes exceeding 0.001 frequency were likewise present in blood.

This clonotype has a handful of counts. Antigen specificity is unknown. Participants with hyperthyroidism, aged 18 to 65, were newly diagnosed with under 2 months' duration. The study excluded patients with other autoimmune diseases, uncontrolled infections, pregnancy or lactation. The PBMC fraction was derived from under 11 ml of fresh peripheral blood. The clonotype was recovered from a woman aged 18 to 35 with stable Graves' hyperthyroidism. Some clones in this sample may be carry-over from other donors' samples. Sequencing was carried out using peripheral blood. The chain recombines TRBV12-3 or TRBV12-4 with TRBJ1-2; D might be TRBD1 (5 bases). CDR3 protein: CASSSRVFGYTF. DNA for the CDR3: TGTGCCAGCAGTTCCAGGGTATTCGGCTACACCTTC.